This passage covers 9 T cell receptor beta chains from one sample sequenced in a study of shared clonotypes between healthy human individuals. The repertoire was sequenced with immunoSEQ multiplex PCR; TCRdb's copy has only in-frame clones and lacks some. The sample has about 2.4 million clones, approximately 94% seen once. The sequenced material came from naive CD4+ T cells sorted from blood. Sample subset: CD45RA+ positively selected. The receptor source for this set is a young man in good health.

The chain uses TRBV4-1 and TRBJ1-2; no clear D gene. V lost 0 bases and J lost 2, with 13 bases in between. This CDR3 is built from 16 residues. Looked up from germline, CDR1 is MGHRA and CDR2 is YSYEKL. The CDR3: CASSQEPRTQNYGYTF. In nucleotides, the CDR3 is TGCGCCAGCAGCCAAGAACCCCGGACGCAAAACTATGGCTACACCTTC.

The chain has TRBV11-3 and TRBJ2-1; 12 bases map to TRBD2. J gave up 6 bases and V 1 base, and 4 bases lay outside the gene matches. This CDR3 contains 16 residues. Germline V lookup: CDR1 SGHNT, CDR2 YENEEA. Here the CDR3 DNA reads TGTGCCAGCAGCTTAGGGACTAGCGGGAAGACCAATGAGCAGTTCTTC. This gives the protein CASSLGTSGKTNEQFF. The full variable domain, rest sourced from reference TRBV11-3 and TRBJ2-1, is EAGVVQSPRYKIIEKKQPVAFWCNPISGHNTLYWYLQNLGQGPELLIRYENEEAVDDSQLPKDRFSAERLKGVDSTLKIQPAELGDSAVYLCASSLGTSGKTNEQFFGPGTRLTVL.

As DNA, the CDR3 is TGCGCCAGCAGTGAGCCGCGACGGACTAGCGTCGAGCAGTACTTC. Translation gives CASSEPRRTSVEQYF. The V call is TRBV10-1, the J call TRBJ2-7, with 9 positions matching TRBD2. V was pared by 2 bases and J by 6 bases, with 8 bases of the junction left unmatched. The CDR3 is 15 residues long. Germline CDR1 reads WNHNN; CDR2 reads SYGVQD (reference sequence).

The CDR3 loop is CASTGPQGEKLFF. The CDR3 nucleotides are TGTGCCAGCACGGGGCCCCAAGGGGAAAAACTGTTTTTT. This chain uses TRBV2 with TRBJ1-4, with D maybe TRBD1 (5 bases). The ends were cut back, 7 bases at V and 8 bases at J, with 14 bases in the middle. This CDR3 spans 13 amino acids. CDR1 SNHLY and CDR2 FYNNEI come from the germline V gene.

V and J are TRBV19 and TRBJ1-5; D gene uncertain. In germline, CDR1 is LNHDA, CDR2 SQIVND (reference sequence). V gave up 5 bases and J gave up 2 bases, with 7 bases separating them. CDR3 length: 13 residues. The CDR3 region has the DNA TGTGCCAGTAGTCACATAGGCAATCAGCCCCAGCATTTT. It translates to CASSHIGNQPQHF.

The genes are TRBV18 and TRBJ2-1, with no clear D. Germline V CDR1 and CDR2: KGHSH, LQKENI. This CDR3 contains 14 residues. Trimming stripped 8 bases from V and 4 bases from J, with 15 bases between. The CDR3 spells CASVTDLGYNEQFF. The CDR3 DNA is TGTGCCAGCGTGACCGACCTGGGTTACAATGAGCAGTTCTTC.

CDR3 sequence: CASSLEGGLAGSYEQYF. In DNA, the CDR3 is TGTGCCAGCAGCTTAGAGGGGGGACTAGCGGGCTCCTACGAGCAGTACTTC. V gene TRBV7-9 combines with J gene TRBJ2-7; 12 positions match TRBD2. Germline lookup yields CDR1 SEHNR and CDR2 FQNEAQ (reference sequence). With V trimmed by 1 base and J by 0 bases, 4 bases remained unmatched. The CDR3 length is 17 residues.

To note about this clone: Other DNA sequences of this sample code for an identical CDR3. The chain joins TRBV7-2 to TRBJ2-5; 8 bases agree with TRBD2. This CDR3 comprises 15 residues. J lost 1 base, V lost 4 bases, and 5 bases had no gene match. Germline assignment: CDR1 SGHTA and CDR2 FQGNSA. In DNA form, the CDR3 reads TGTGCCAGCAGCTCGGGTCTAGCGGGCCAAGAGACCCAGTACTTC. It yields the protein CASSSGLAGQETQYF.

V is TRBV7-3 and J is TRBJ2-1; TRBD1 is a possible D gene (5 bases). Trimming cost V 3 bases and J 2 bases, with 11 bases left between them. CDR1 is SGHTA, CDR2 FQGTGA, per germline. CDR3 size: 15 residues. CDR3 in amino acids: CASSFQGGTYNEQFF. CDR3 bases: TGTGCCAGCAGCTTCCAGGGTGGCACCTACAATGAGCAGTTCTTC.